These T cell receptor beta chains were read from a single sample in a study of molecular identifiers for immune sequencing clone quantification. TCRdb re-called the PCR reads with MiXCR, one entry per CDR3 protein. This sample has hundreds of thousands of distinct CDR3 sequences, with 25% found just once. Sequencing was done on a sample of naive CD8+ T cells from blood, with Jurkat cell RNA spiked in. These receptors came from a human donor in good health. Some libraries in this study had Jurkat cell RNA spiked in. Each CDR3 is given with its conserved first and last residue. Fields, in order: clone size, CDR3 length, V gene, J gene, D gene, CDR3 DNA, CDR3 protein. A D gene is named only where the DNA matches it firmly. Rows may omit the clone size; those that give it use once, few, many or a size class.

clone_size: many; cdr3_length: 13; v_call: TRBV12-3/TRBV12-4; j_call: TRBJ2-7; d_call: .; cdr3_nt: TGTGCCAGCAGTTCGACTAGGAGCTACGAGCAGTACTTC; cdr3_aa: CASSSTRSYEQYF
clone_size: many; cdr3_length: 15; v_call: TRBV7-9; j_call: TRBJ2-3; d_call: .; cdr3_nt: TGTGCCAGCAGCTTAGCCCCTTGGAGCACAGATACGCAGTATTTT; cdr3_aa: CASSLAPWSTDTQYF
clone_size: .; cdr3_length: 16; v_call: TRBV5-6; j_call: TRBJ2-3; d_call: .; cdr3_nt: TGTGCCAGCAGCTTGGAGGTTCTGGGTAGCACAGATACGCAGTATTTT; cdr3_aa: CASSLEVLGSTDTQYF
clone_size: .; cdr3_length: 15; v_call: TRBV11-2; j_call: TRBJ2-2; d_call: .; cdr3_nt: TGTGCCAGCACCTTGGACACCTACCTCACCGGGGAGCTGTTTTTT; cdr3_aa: CASTLDTYLTGELFF
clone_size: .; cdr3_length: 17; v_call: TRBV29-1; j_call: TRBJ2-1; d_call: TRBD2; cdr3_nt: TGCAGCGTTCAGGGACTAGCGGGGGGTAGCTCCTACAATGAGCAGTTCTTC; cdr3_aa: CSVQGLAGGSSYNEQFF
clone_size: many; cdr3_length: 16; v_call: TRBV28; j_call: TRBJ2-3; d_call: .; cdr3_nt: TGTGCCAGCAGTTCCTCGACTAGTTGGCCCACAGATACGCAGTATTTT; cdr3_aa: CASSSSTSWPTDTQYF
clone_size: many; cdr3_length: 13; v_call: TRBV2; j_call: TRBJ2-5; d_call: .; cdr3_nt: TGTGCCAGTGACGGGGCAGGGACGGAGACCCAGTACTTC; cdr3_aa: CASDGAGTETQYF
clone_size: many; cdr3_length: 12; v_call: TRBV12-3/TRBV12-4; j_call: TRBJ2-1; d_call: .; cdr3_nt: TGTGCCAGCAGTTTAAGTGGGGGCGAGCAGTTCTTC; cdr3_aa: CASSLSGGEQFF
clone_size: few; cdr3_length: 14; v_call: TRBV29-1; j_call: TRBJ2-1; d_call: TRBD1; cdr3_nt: TGCAGCGCTCAGCCGGGACAGGGCTACAATGAGCAGTTCTTC; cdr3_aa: CSAQPGQGYNEQFF
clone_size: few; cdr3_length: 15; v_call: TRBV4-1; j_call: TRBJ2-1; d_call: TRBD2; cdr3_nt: TGCGCCAGCAGCCCGACCAGCGGGAAGGTGTATGAGCAGTTCTTC; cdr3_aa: CASSPTSGKVYEQFF
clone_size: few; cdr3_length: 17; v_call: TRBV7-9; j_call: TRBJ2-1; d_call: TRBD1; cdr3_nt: TGTGCCAGCAGTTCAAGCCCGGGACAGGGGGCTGACAATGAGCAGTTCTTC; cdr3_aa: CASSSSPGQGADNEQFF
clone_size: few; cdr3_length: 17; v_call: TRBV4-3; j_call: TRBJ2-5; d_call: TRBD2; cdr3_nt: TGCGCCAGCAGCCAAGATACGGCTAGCGGGCCCCAAGAGACCCAGTACTTC; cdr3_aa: CASSQDTASGPQETQYF
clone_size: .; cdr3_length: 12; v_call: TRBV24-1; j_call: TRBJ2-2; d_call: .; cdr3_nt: TGTGCCACCAGTGACGCCACCGGGGAGCTGTTTTTT; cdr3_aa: CATSDATGELFF
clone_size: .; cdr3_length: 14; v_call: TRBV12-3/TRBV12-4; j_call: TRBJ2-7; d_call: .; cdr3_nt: TGTGCCGGCAGTTCCGGGACATCTTCCTACGAGCAGTACTTC; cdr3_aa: CAGSSGTSSYEQYF
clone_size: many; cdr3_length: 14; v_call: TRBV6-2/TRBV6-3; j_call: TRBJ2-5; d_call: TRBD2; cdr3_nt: TGTGCCAGCAGTTCTCTAGCGGGAGTAGAGACCCAGTACTTC; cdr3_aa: CASSSLAGVETQYF
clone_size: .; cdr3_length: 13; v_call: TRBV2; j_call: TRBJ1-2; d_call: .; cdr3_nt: TGTGCCAGCAGTGGAGAGGGAAACTATGGCTACACCTTC; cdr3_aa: CASSGEGNYGYTF
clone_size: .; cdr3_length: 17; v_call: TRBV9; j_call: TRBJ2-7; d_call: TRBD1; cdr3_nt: TGTGCCAGCAGCGTAGAGCCCGATCCCAGGGGGCGAAAAGAGCAGTACTTC; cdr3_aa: CASSVEPDPRGRKEQYF
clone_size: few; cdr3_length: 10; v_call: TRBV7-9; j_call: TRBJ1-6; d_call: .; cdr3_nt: TGTGCCAGCAGCACCGGCCCCCTCCACTTT; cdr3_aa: CASSTGPLHF
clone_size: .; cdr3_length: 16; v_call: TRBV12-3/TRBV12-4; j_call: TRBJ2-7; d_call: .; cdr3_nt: TGTGCCAGCAGTTTAGACTATGATCCCACTATCTACGAGCAGTACTTC; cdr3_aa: CASSLDYDPTIYEQYF
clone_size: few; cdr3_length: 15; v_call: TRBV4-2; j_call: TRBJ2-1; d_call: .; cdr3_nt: TGTGCCAGCAGCCAGTCTACAGGGGGGGCCTTTGAGCAGTTCTTC; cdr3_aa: CASSQSTGGAFEQFF
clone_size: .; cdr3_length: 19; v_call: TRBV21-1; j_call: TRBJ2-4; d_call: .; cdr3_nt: TGTGCCAGCCGCCCAGGACTAGCAAGTTTCGGTCTAGCCAAAAACATTCAGTACTTC; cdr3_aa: CASRPGLASFGLAKNIQYF
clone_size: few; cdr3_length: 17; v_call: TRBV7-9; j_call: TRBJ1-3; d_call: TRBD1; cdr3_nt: TGTGCCAGCAGCGGACAGGGTGAACAGTTGTCTGGAAACACCATATATTTT; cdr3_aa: CASSGQGEQLSGNTIYF
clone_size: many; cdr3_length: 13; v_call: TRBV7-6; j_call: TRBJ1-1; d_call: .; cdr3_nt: TGTGCCAGCAGCTTGGGGGCGCAAACTGAAGCTTTCTTT; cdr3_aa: CASSLGAQTEAFF
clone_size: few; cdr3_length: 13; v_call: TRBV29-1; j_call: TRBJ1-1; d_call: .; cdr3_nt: TGCAGCGCACTTAATAGCGGGAACACTGAAGCTTTCTTT; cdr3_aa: CSALNSGNTEAFF
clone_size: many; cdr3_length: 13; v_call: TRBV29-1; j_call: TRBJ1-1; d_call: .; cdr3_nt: TGCAGCGCTACGGACAGTTTGAACACTGAAGCTTTCTTT; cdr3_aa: CSATDSLNTEAFF
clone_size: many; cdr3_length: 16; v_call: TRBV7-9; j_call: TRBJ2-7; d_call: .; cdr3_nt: TGTGCCAGCAGCCCTCGTGTAGGAGGGGGCACCTACGAGCAGTACTTC; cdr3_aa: CASSPRVGGGTYEQYF
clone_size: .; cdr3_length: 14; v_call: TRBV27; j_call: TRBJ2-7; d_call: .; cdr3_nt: TGTGCCAGCAGTGGTATCGGTTCGGCCTACGAGCAGCACTTC; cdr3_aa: CASSGIGSAYEQHF
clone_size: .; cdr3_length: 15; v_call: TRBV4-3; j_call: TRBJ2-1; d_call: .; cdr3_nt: TGCGCCAGCAGCCAAGATCGGGTAGGACTATATGGGCAGTTCTTC; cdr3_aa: CASSQDRVGLYGQFF
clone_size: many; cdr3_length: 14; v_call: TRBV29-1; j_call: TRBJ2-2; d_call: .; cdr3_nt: TGCAGCGTCCCGGGACCTGGGGGCACCGGGGAGCTGTTTTTT; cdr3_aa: CSVPGPGGTGELFF
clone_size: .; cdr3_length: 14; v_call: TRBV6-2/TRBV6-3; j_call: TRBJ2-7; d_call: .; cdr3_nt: TGTGCCAGCAGAGAGAAGGGCATCGCCTACGAGCAGTACTTC; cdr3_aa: CASREKGIAYEQYF
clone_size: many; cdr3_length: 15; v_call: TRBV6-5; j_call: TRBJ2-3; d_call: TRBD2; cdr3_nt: TGTGCCAGCAGTTACGGCGGGGGGCCCACAGATACGCAGTATTTT; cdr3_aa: CASSYGGGPTDTQYF
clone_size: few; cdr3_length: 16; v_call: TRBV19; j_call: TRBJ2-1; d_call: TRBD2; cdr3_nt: TGTGCCAGTAGTATAGCTGGACTAGCGGGAGAGGGGGAGCAGTTCTTC; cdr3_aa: CASSIAGLAGEGEQFF
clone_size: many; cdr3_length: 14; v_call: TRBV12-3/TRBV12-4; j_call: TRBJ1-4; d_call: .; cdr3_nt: TGTGCCAGCAGTCCGGGACTGCCAAATGAAAAACTGTTTTTT; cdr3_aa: CASSPGLPNEKLFF
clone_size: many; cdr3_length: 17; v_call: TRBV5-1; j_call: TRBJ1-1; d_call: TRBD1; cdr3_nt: TGCGCCAGCAGCTTCGAGACAGGGGGCGCGATGGGTACTGAAGCTTTCTTT; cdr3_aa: CASSFETGGAMGTEAFF
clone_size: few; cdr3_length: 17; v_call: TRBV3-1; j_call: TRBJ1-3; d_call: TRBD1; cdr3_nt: TGTGCCAGCAGCCAAGCGGGACAGGGCACCGCTGGAAACACCATATATTTT; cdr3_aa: CASSQAGQGTAGNTIYF
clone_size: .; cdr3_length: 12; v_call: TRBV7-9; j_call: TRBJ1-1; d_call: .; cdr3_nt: TGTGCCAGCAAAGGGATTAACACTGAAGCTTTCTTT; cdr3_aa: CASKGINTEAFF
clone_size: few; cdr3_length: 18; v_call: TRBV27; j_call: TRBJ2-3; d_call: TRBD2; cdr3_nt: TGTGCCAGCAGTTTATTCGGGACTAGCGGGGGGTCCACAGATACGCAGTATTTT; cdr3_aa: CASSLFGTSGGSTDTQYF
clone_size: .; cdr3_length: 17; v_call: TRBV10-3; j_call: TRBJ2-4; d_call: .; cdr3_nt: TGTGCCATCAGTGAGTCGTTTTATTCAGGGGCCAAAAACATTCAGTACTTC; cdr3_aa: CAISESFYSGAKNIQYF
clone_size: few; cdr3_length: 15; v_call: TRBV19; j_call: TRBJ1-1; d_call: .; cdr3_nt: TGTGCCAGTAGTATAGTATATTACGCGAACACTGAAGCTTTCTTT; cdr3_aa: CASSIVYYANTEAFF
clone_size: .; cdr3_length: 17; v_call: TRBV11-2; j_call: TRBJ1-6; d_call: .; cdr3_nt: TGTGCCAGCAGCTTCGCACCCTCTGTCTCCTATAATTCACCCCTCCACTTT; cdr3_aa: CASSFAPSVSYNSPLHF
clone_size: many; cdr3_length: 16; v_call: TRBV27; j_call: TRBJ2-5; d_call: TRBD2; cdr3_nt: TGTGCCAGCAGCCCCCCGGGACTAGCGGGCCAAGAGACCCAGTACTTC; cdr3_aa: CASSPPGLAGQETQYF